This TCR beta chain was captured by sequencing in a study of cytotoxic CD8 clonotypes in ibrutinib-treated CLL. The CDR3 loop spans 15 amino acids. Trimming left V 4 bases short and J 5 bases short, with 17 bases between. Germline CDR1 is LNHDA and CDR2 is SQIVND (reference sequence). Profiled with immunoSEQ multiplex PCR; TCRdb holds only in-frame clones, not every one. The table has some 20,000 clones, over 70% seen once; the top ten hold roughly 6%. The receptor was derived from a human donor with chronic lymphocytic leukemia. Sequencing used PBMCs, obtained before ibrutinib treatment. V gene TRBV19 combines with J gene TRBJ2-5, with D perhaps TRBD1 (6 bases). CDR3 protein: CASSTRQEYAETQYF. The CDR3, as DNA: TGTGCCAGTAGTACCCGACAGGAATATGCGGAGACCCAGTACTTC.